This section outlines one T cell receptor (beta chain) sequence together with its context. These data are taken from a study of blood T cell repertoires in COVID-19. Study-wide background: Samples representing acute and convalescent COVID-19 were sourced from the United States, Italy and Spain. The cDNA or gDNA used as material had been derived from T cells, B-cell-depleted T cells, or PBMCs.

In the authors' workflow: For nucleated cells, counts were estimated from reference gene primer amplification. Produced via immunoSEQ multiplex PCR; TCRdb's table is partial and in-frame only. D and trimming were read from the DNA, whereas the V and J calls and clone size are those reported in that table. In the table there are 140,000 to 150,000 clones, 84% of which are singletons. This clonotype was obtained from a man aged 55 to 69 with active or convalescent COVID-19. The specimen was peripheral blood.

CDR3 in DNA: TGTGCCTGGAGCCCTATCTCAGGGACAGGGGTAGGCGGGGAGCTGTTTTTT. Encoded protein: CAWSPISGTGVGGELFF. This chain uses TRBV30 with TRBJ2-2, with 10 bases that match TRBD1. CDR1 GTSNPN and CDR2 SVGIG come from the germline V gene (reference sequence). The ends lost 3 bases at V and 7 bases at J; junction bases unmatched: 14. The CDR3 consists of 17 residues.